The present entry profiles one T cell receptor (beta chain) with its context. In germline, CDR1 is SEHNR, CDR2 FQNEAQ (reference sequence). The germline V and J ends were trimmed by 8 bases and 5 bases, with 12 bases remaining between them. The CDR3 runs 12 residues. The sample is drawn from a study of blood T cell repertoires in COVID-19. About the research overall: The study drew acute and convalescent COVID-19 samples from the United States, Italy and Spain. Nucleic acid was either cDNA or gDNA, and it came from T cells, B-cell-depleted T cells, or PBMCs.

In the authors' workflow: It was from reference gene primer amplification that nucleated cell counts were estimated. Clones were read by immunoSEQ multiplex PCR, and TCRdb kept only the in-frame ones, dropping some. V and J calls and clone size come straight from that table; D and trimming were deduced from the DNA. The table includes 90,000 to 140,000 clones, approximately 83% detected once. The sequence was collected from a man over 45 with acute or convalescent COVID-19. The chain combines TRBV7-9 with TRBJ1-1; D is unclear. Sequenced: peripheral blood. For the CDR3, the DNA is TGTGCCAGCCCGCTGAACTTGACTGAAGCTTTCTTT. Translation: CASPLNLTEAFF.